This T cell receptor (beta chain) was recorded in a study of blood T cell repertoires in COVID-19. This clone came up a few times. V lost 5 bases and J 2 bases, leaving 19 bases between the germline ends. CDR3 size: 16 residues. Germline V gene data show CDR1 as SGDLS and CDR2 as YYNGEE. The table came from immunoSEQ multiplex PCR; TCRdb's copy has only in-frame clones and leaves some out. Altogether fewer than 200,000 clones are present, 75% to 90% being singletons, with the ten largest covering about 4.6%. The sample taken for sequencing was PBMCs or T cells enriched from blood (not recorded which). The receptor comes from a woman aged 45-59 years who had recovered from COVID-19. The chain combines TRBV9 with TRBJ1-2; D may be TRBD1 (6 bases). The DNA of the CDR3 is TGTGCCAGCAGGGATCGACTGGGGGCTGGGAACTATGGCTACACCTTC. Translated: CASRDRLGAGNYGYTF.